The next 5 T cell receptor beta chains were all read from a single sample in a study of cytomegalovirus exposure and HLA in healthy donors. A multiplex PCR was run with 60 Vbeta primers and 13 Jbeta primers. Method: immunoSEQ multiplex PCR; TCRdb's copy keeps in-frame clones and lacks some. Across 100,000 to 150,000 clones, the top ten clones capture under 2% of the sample. The specimen sequenced was PBMCs. The receptors come from a man younger than 35 in good health and CMV-seronegative.

This chain uses TRBV27 with TRBJ2-7; 8 bases line up with TRBD2. The length of the CDR3 is 15 residues. Germline V gene sequence: CDR1 MNHEY, CDR2 SMNVEV (reference sequence). The V segment lost 6 bases and the J segment 0 bases; nucleotides outside the gene matches: 7. This chain's CDR3 is CASRRSGGNSYEQYF. CDR3 nucleotide sequence: TGTGCCAGCAGGCGGAGCGGGGGTAACTCCTACGAGCAGTACTTC.

The chain is built from TRBV6-5 and TRBJ1-4; 7 bases line up with TRBD1. Germline CDR1 reads MNHEY; CDR2 reads SVGAGI. V lost 0 bases and J lost 5; bases outside the gene matches: 3. This CDR3 comprises 15 residues. Here the CDR3 DNA reads TGTGCCAGCAGTTACTCGACAGGGCGGAATGAAAAACTGTTTTTT. It yields the protein CASSYSTGRNEKLFF.

The gene calls are TRBV27 and TRBJ2-4; tentatively, D is TRBD2 (6 bases). The CDR3 covers 13 residues. From germline, CDR1 is MNHEY and CDR2 SMNVEV (reference sequence). The V end lost 3 bases, the J end lost 4 bases, and 7 bases lay between the germline ends. The CDR3 nucleotides are TGTGCCAGCAGTTTTGGGGGGAAAAACATTCAGTACTTC. Translated: CASSFGGKNIQYF.

The V call is TRBV6-5, the J call TRBJ2-7; TRBD1 matches at 7 bases. Germline lookup yields CDR1 MNHEY and CDR2 SVGAGI. This CDR3 has 14 amino acids. V was clipped by 6 bases and J by 6 bases; unmatched bases: 11. CDR3 loop: CASSLATGPFEQYF. CDR3 coding DNA: TGTGCCAGCAGCTTAGCGACAGGGCCCTTCGAGCAGTACTTC.

The chain carries TRBV6-6 and TRBJ1-1; D might be TRBD1 (6 bases). The germline gives CDR1 MNHNY, CDR2 SVGAGI (reference sequence). V lost 6 bases and J 5 bases, leaving 16 bases between the germline ends. The CDR3 has 14 amino acids. The CDR3 is CASRTYREGTEAFF. The CDR3 nucleotides are TGTGCCAGCAGAACTTACAGGGAAGGAACTGAAGCTTTCTTT.